The rows below give T cell receptor beta chains drawn from one sample of a study of memory CD4+ T cells and cytomegalovirus serostatus. Measured with immunoSEQ multiplex PCR; TCRdb has only the in-frame clones, and not every one. The sample yields about 60,000 clones, 82% seen once. The material sequenced was memory CD4+ T cells from blood. The source of these receptors is an adult in good health and CMV-seronegative. Some clones in this sample may be carry-over from other donors' samples. CDR3s include the opening cysteine and the closing phenylalanine or tryptophan. Fields, in order: D gene, clone size, J gene, V gene, CDR3 DNA, CDR3 protein. A D gene is named only where the DNA matches it firmly. The listing skips clone size in some rows; elsewhere it reads once, few, many or a size class.

>.|.|TRBJ1-2|TRBV14
TGTGCCAGCAGCGGCGGACAGTCCAACTATGGCTACACCTTC
CASSGGQSNYGYTF
>TRBD2|.|TRBJ2-5|TRBV28
TGTGCCAGCAGTCTACCCGGGGTAGGAAGCGGGAGGCGCGGGGGCCAAGAGACCCAGTACTTC
CASSLPGVGSGRRGGQETQYF
>.|.|TRBJ2-1|TRBV11-2
TGTGCCAGCAGCGGGTCCGGGACGCTCGAACCAAATGAGCAGTTCTTC
CASSGSGTLEPNEQFF
>.|few|TRBJ1-2|TRBV19
TGTGCCAGTACCCGGGACACAGTTAACTATGGCTACACCTTC
CASTRDTVNYGYTF
>.|.|TRBJ1-6|TRBV29-1
TGCAGCGTTAGGCAGGGAGATTCACCCCTCCACTTT
CSVRQGDSPLHF
>.|.|TRBJ2-7|TRBV18
TGTGCCAGCTCACCACTCGAAACCTACGAGCAGTACTTC
CASSPLETYEQYF
>TRBD2|.|TRBJ2-3|TRBV18
TGTGCCAGCTCACTGCAAATAGCGGGAACGGGCACAGATACGCAGTATTTT
CASSLQIAGTGTDTQYF
>TRBD1|.|TRBJ2-7|TRBV19
TGTGCCAGTAGTCGCGACAGGGGCTACGAGCAGTACTTC
CASSRDRGYEQYF
>.|.|TRBJ2-2|TRBV6-5
TGTGCCAGCAGTTACTCGAGGGGTACGGGCGGGGAGCTGTTTTTT
CASSYSRGTGGELFF
>.|.|TRBJ2-7|TRBV7-9
TGTGCCAGCAGCTACGCGACCTACGAGCAGTACTTC
CASSYATYEQYF
>TRBD2|.|TRBJ2-5|TRBV19
TGTGCCAGTAGTATGACTAGCGGCCTTGAGACCCAGTACTTC
CASSMTSGLETQYF
>TRBD1|.|TRBJ2-7|TRBV25-1
TGTGCCAGCAGTGACCTGGGACAGGCGATTTGGGAGCAGTACTTC
CASSDLGQAIWEQYF
>TRBD2|.|TRBJ2-3|TRBV9
TGTGCCAGCAGCGTAGCTGCGACTAGCGGGTTAGATACGCAGTATTTT
CASSVAATSGLDTQYF
>TRBD2|once|TRBJ2-1|TRBV10-3
TGTGCCACAAATAGCCTAGCGGGATCTTTGGGGAATGAGCAGTTCTTC
CATNSLAGSLGNEQFF
>.|.|TRBJ1-5|TRBV7-8
TGTGCCAGCAGCTTAGGGTATGGGGGGGGGATTCAGCCCCAGCATTTT
CASSLGYGGGIQPQHF
>.|.|TRBJ1-2|TRBV27
TGTGCCAGCAGTTTTTCGGGGGTTTGGGGCTACACCTTC
CASSFSGVWGYTF
>.|.|TRBJ1-3|TRBV27
TGTGCCAGCAGTTTAAGGGCCTTATCTGGAAACACCATATATTTT
CASSLRALSGNTIYF
>TRBD1|.|TRBJ1-2|TRBV5-3
TGTGCCAGAAGCTTGCAAGGGGGCGACGGCTACACCTTC
CARSLQGGDGYTF
>.|.|TRBJ1-1|TRBV15
TGTGCCACCAGCAGAGTAGCGAACACTGAAGCTTTCTTT
CATSRVANTEAFF
>TRBD2|.|TRBJ2-7|TRBV7-2
TGTGCCAGCAGCTCCGGACTAGCGGGACCCTACGAGCAGTACTTC
CASSSGLAGPYEQYF
>.|few|TRBJ2-7|TRBV25-1
TGTGCCAGCAGTGAACAGGGCAGGGGAGCCTACGAGCAGTACTTC
CASSEQGRGAYEQYF
>TRBD1|few|TRBJ1-3|TRBV9
TGTGCCAGCAGCGCTGATGGGACAGTTGGAAACACCATATATTTT
CASSADGTVGNTIYF
>.|.|TRBJ1-4|TRBV27
TGTGCCAGCACATTTTCACGACAGGACTTTAATGAAAAACTGTTTTTT
CASTFSRQDFNEKLFF